These T cell receptor beta chains were read from a single sample in a study of post-analysis software for immune sequencing data. TCRdb redid the calling of the PCR reads with MiXCR, one entry per CDR3 protein. In the table there are fewer than 900,000 distinct CDR3 sequences, 46% of which are singletons. The sequenced sample was blood. Receptors were obtained from a girl aged 10-17 years with multiple sclerosis. CDR3s include the opening cysteine and the closing phenylalanine or tryptophan. D genes are given only for firm matches. Clone size is given for some rows only: seen once, a few or many times, or a class if the clone is expanded.

V,D,size,J,DNA,CDR3
TRBV28,-,few,TRBJ1-2,TGTGCCAGCGCCCCCGGGAGTATCCCGAGCAACTATGGCTACACCTTC,CASAPGSIPSNYGYTF
TRBV7-9,-,many,TRBJ2-3,TGTGCCAGCAGCTTAGCCACGGATACGCAGTATTTT,CASSLATDTQYF
TRBV29-1,-,-,TRBJ2-5,TGCAGCGTTGGGTGGGGCAGCCCGGAGACCCAGTACTTC,CSVGWGSPETQYF
TRBV7-3,-,-,TRBJ2-5,TGTGCCAGCAGCTCCCCCCGAGAGGGGACCCAGTACTTC,CASSSPREGTQYF
TRBV20-1,-,-,TRBJ1-4,TGCAGTGCTCCTACAACGGGGGCTAATGAAAAACTGTTTTTT,CSAPTTGANEKLFF
TRBV9,-,-,TRBJ2-2,TGTGCCAGCAGCCCCGTTGGGATCGGGGAGCTGTTTTTT,CASSPVGIGELFF
TRBV4-1,TRBD2,-,TRBJ2-1,TGCGCCAGCAGCCAAGATGGTAGCGGGAGCTCCTACAATGAGCAGTTCTTC,CASSQDGSGSSYNEQFF
TRBV25-1,-,few,TRBJ1-5,TGTGCCAGCAGTGCCTTAAATCAGCCCCAGCATTTT,CASSALNQPQHF
TRBV12-3/TRBV12-4,-,-,TRBJ2-4,TGTGCCAGCAGTTTAGCGTTTACGGGTAATTCAGCCAAAAACATTCAGTACTTC,CASSLAFTGNSAKNIQYF
TRBV15,-,-,TRBJ2-1,TGTGCCACCAGCAGGGCTTTGGGAAACAATGAGCAGTTCTTC,CATSRALGNNEQFF
TRBV15,-,-,TRBJ1-2,TGTGCCACCAGCACCGGGAAGGTCTACACCTTC,CATSTGKVYTF
TRBV20-1,-,-,TRBJ2-1,TGCAGTGCTAGAGGCCATGAGCAGTTCTTC,CSARGHEQFF
TRBV7-9,-,-,TRBJ1-2,TGTGCCAGCAGCTTATCCCGATTGGACAGAATCTATGGCTACACCTTC,CASSLSRLDRIYGYTF
TRBV4-1,TRBD2,-,TRBJ2-7,TGCGCCAGCAGCCTAGGGACTAACCCCTCCTACGAGCAGTACTTC,CASSLGTNPSYEQYF
TRBV5-1,TRBD2,-,TRBJ2-3,TGCGCCAGCAGCCCCGGGACTAGCGGGAGGGCAACAGATACGCAGTATTTT,CASSPGTSGRATDTQYF
TRBV3-1,-,few,TRBJ2-5,TGTGCCAGCAGCCAAAGCGCACAAGAGCCAGAGACCCAGTACTTC,CASSQSAQEPETQYF
TRBV7-2,-,many,TRBJ2-6,TGTGCCAGCAGCTTGGGTGGGGCCAACGTCCTGACTTTC,CASSLGGANVLTF
TRBV28,TRBD1,-,TRBJ2-7,TGTGCCAGCAGTTCCTCTTACGACAGGGTTTACAGCCCTGCCTACGAGCAGTACTTC,CASSSSYDRVYSPAYEQYF
TRBV20-1,-,-,TRBJ2-3,TGCAGTGCTAGAGATCGTAGGTCTGTAAGCACAGATACGCAGTATTTT,CSARDRRSVSTDTQYF
TRBV10-3,TRBD1,-,TRBJ1-1,TGTGCCATCAGCGAAGGACAGGGTTCCACTGAAGCTTTCTTT,CAISEGQGSTEAFF
TRBV4-3,-,-,TRBJ2-7,TGCGCCAGCAGCCAAGGCGGCGGGCTCCACTACGAGCAGTACTTC,CASSQGGGLHYEQYF
TRBV28,TRBD2,-,TRBJ2-1,TGTGCCAGCAGCCCCGTAGCGGGAGTGAGGTCCTACAATGAGCAGTTCTTC,CASSPVAGVRSYNEQFF
TRBV29-1,-,few,TRBJ2-3,TGCAGCGTTACTGGACGGACAGATACGCAGTATTTT,CSVTGRTDTQYF
TRBV27,-,-,TRBJ2-7,TGTGCCAGCCAGACGGGACCCGGGATGTACGAGCAGTACTTC,CASQTGPGMYEQYF
TRBV6-2/TRBV6-3,-,-,TRBJ2-3,TGTGCCAGCAGTTACTCCGAGCTGGCAGGGGCCGACACAGATACGCAGTATTTT,CASSYSELAGADTDTQYF
TRBV10-1,-,-,TRBJ2-2,TGCGCCAGCAGCGCCATAGGGCGACCCGGGGAGCTGTTTTTT,CASSAIGRPGELFF
TRBV14,TRBD2,few,TRBJ2-3,TGTGCCAGCAGCCCCGGACTAGCGGGAGCGGTCGGCGCAGATACGCAGTATTTT,CASSPGLAGAVGADTQYF
TRBV24-1,-,-,TRBJ2-1,TGTGCCACCAGTGACCCCTCCGGGACTCAAAATGAGCAGTTCTTC,CATSDPSGTQNEQFF
TRBV19,-,-,TRBJ2-1,TGTGCCAGTACCCTAGGGCGGAACAATGAGCAGTTCTTC,CASTLGRNNEQFF
TRBV29-1,-,-,TRBJ2-5,TGCAGCGGCCTTTATGGAGAGACCCAGTACTTC,CSGLYGETQYF
TRBV7-9,-,many,TRBJ2-1,TGTGCCAGCAGCTTAGCCGATTACAATGAGCAGTTCTTC,CASSLADYNEQFF
TRBV7-2,-,-,TRBJ2-1,TGTGCCAGCAGAAGGACAGTCAACCCCAATGAGCAGTTCTTC,CASRRTVNPNEQFF
TRBV6-6,TRBD1,-,TRBJ1-1,TGTGCCAGCAGTCGGGACAGGGGCGCGGACACTGAAGCTTTCTTT,CASSRDRGADTEAFF
TRBV20-1,TRBD2,-,TRBJ2-7,TGCAGTGCTAGCCCGGGGACTAGCGGGGATGGCTACGAGCAGTACTTC,CSASPGTSGDGYEQYF
TRBV4-1,TRBD2,few,TRBJ2-1,TGCGCCAGCAGCCCTCTAGCGGGGAAGGGATTCAATGAGCAGTTCTTC,CASSPLAGKGFNEQFF
TRBV29-1,-,few,TRBJ2-3,TGCAGCGTTGAACCCCTAATTGGTTTCACAGATACGCAGTATTTT,CSVEPLIGFTDTQYF